These 27 T cell receptor beta chains came from one sample sequenced in a study of blood T cell repertoires in COVID-19. The repertoire was sequenced with immunoSEQ multiplex PCR; TCRdb's copy has only in-frame clones and lacks some. The data show about 230,000 clones, 85% to 90% seen once. Material: peripheral blood. The source of these receptors is a man aged 30-40 years with COVID-19, enrolled during active disease.

The chain couples TRBV9 to TRBJ2-2; 9 bases line up with TRBD1. Per germline, CDR1 SGDLS and CDR2 YYNGEE. The CDR3 spans 16 residues. Losses at the gene ends were 4 bases for V and 5 bases for J; bases not matched to a gene: 9. CDR3 in amino acids: CASSPQQGAQTGELFF. For the CDR3, the DNA is TGTGCCAGCAGCCCGCAACAGGGGGCACAGACCGGGGAGCTGTTTTTT. Complete variable domain (other parts from reference TRBV9 and TRBJ2-2): DSGVTQTPKHLITATGQRVTLRCSPRSGDLSVYWYQQSLDQGLQFLIQYYNGEERAKGNILERFSAQQFPDLHSELNLSSLELGDSALYFCASSPQQGAQTGELFFGEGSRLTVL.

To note about this clone: The same CDR3 also results from other DNA sequences found in this sample. This chain links TRBV5-1 with TRBJ2-7; 11 bases agree with TRBD1. The V gene end was trimmed by 4 bases and the J gene end by 4 bases; junction bases not matched to a gene: 4. The CDR3 runs to 14 residues. Germline V gene data show CDR1 as SGHRS and CDR2 as YFSETQ. The CDR3 region has the DNA TGCGCCAGCAGCGCTGGACAGGGGGCATACGAGCAGTACTTC. Protein product: CASSAGQGAYEQYF.

The V gene is TRBV6-2 or TRBV6-3, the J gene TRBJ1-1; 9 nucleotides line up with TRBD1. The V gene's germline CDR1 is MNHEY and CDR2 SVGEGT. The CDR3 contains 14 residues. V was clipped by 3 bases and J by 7 bases; unmatched bases: 6. The DNA for the CDR3 is TGTGCCAGCAGTTATTCGGGACAGGGACATGAAGCTTTCTTT. This encodes CASSYSGQGHEAFF.

V usage is TRBV24-1 and J usage is TRBJ2-5; tentative D call: TRBD2 (5 bases). CDR3 length: 16 residues. Trimming shortened V by 5 bases and J by 0 bases, and 15 bases separated the two germline ends. Germline V CDR1 and CDR2: KGHDR, SFDVKD. CDR3 nucleotides: TGTGCCACCAGTGGCGGACTCGCCTCGTACCAAGAGACCCAGTACTTC. This gives the protein CATSGGLASYQETQYF.

This clone has only one observation. This chain connects TRBV6-5 to TRBJ2-2; no reliable D call. Between the trimmed V and J ends, which lost 6 bases and 3 bases, there was a span of 11 bases. The germline V gene encodes CDR1 MNHEY and CDR2 SVGAGI. CDR3 length: 14 amino acids. The CDR3 protein is CASSPRYDTGELFF. Here the CDR3 DNA reads TGTGCCAGCAGCCCCCGTTATGACACCGGGGAGCTGTTTTTT.

With respect to this clone: One end of the junction fails to match germline, which may point to a read error. The rearrangement joins TRBV19 to TRBJ1-1; weak D call: TRBD1 (6 bases). The CDR3 is 11 amino acids. Germline lookup yields CDR1 LNHDA and CDR2 SQIVND (reference sequence). Written as DNA, the CDR3 is TGTGCCAGTACCGGACGGGCTGAGGGGGTCTTT. It specifies CASTGRAEGVF. The full variable domain, with the rest looked up from reference TRBV19 and TRBJ1-1, is DGGITQSPKYLFRKEGQNVTLSCEQNLNHDAMYWYRQDPGQGLRLIYYSQIVNDFQKGDIAEGYSVSREKKESFPLTVTSAQKNPTAFYLCASTGRAEGVFGQGTRLTVV.

This rearrangement joins TRBV28 to TRBJ1-4; D unclear. Trimming removed 5 bases from V and 5 bases from J, with 6 bases in between. The germline V gene encodes CDR1 MDHEN and CDR2 SYDVKM. The CDR3 has 12 residues. The CDR3 DNA is TGTGCCAGCAGTCGAGGGAATGAAAAACTGTTTTTT. This gives the protein CASSRGNEKLFF.

The V call is TRBV27, the J call TRBJ1-1; possible D gene TRBD1, 5 bases. Between the trimmed V and J ends, which lost 5 bases and 1 base, there was a span of 17 bases. CDR1 MNHEY and CDR2 SMNVEV come from the germline V gene (reference sequence). The CDR3 has 16 amino acids. The CDR3, as DNA: TGTGCCAGCAGTCGGGTTCCAGGGATCCCGAACACTGAAGCTTTCTTT. This encodes CASSRVPGIPNTEAFF.

The chain recombines TRBV11-1 with TRBJ1-1, with 7 bases that match TRBD1. Germline CDR1 is SGHAT and CDR2 is FQDESV (reference sequence). The CDR3 consists of 14 residues. With V trimmed by 6 bases and J by 1 base, 5 bases remained unmatched. The CDR3 DNA follows: TGTGCCAGCAGACACAGGGGTAAGAACACTGAAGCTTTCTTT. Translated: CASRHRGKNTEAFF.

The chain couples TRBV27 to TRBJ1-1; D uncertain. Germline CDR1 reads MNHEY; CDR2 reads SMNVEV (reference sequence). V was cut by 2 bases and J by 9 bases, with 16 bases left in between. This CDR3 is built from 14 residues. The CDR3 is CASSLPPLDSQAFF. The CDR3 DNA is TGTGCCAGCAGTTTACCCCCTCTAGACTCCCAAGCTTTCTTT.

This clone was seen just once. This sequence joins TRBV7-3 and TRBJ2-2; 11 bases are shared with TRBD1. V dropped 2 bases and J dropped 5; count of bases not matched to a gene: 4. The CDR3 has 16 residues. Germline V gene data show CDR1 as SGHTA and CDR2 as FQGTGA. CDR3 coding DNA: TGTGCCAGCAGCTTACGGGGACAGGGGGAAACCGGGGAGCTGTTTTTT. It translates to CASSLRGQGETGELFF.

The CDR3, as DNA: TGTGCCAGCAGGCTCCGGACAGGGCCGCCAGATACGCAGTATTTT. Its protein product is CASRLRTGPPDTQYF. This chain uses TRBV2 with TRBJ2-3; 8 nucleotides line up with TRBD1. After removal of 6 bases from V and 4 bases from J, the junction contained 9 bases not matched to a gene. Per germline, CDR1 SNHLY and CDR2 FYNNEI. The CDR3 loop spans 15 amino acids. The variable domain in full, with the rest retrieved from reference TRBV2 and TRBJ2-3, is EPEVTQTPSHQVTQMGQEVILRCVPISNHLYFYWYRQILGQKVEFLVSFYNNEISEKSEIFDDQFSVERPDGSNFTLKIRSTKLEDSAMYFCASRLRTGPPDTQYFGPGTRLTVL.

This sequence joins TRBV9 and TRBJ1-2, with D possibly being TRBD1 (6 bases). Germline V gene data show CDR1 as SGDLS and CDR2 as YYNGEE. Between the trimmed V and J ends, which lost 0 bases and 6 bases, there was a span of 15 bases. This CDR3 spans 15 amino acids. CDR3 nucleotide sequence: TGTGCCAGCAGCGTAGACGGGGGGCTAATCAATGGCTACACCTTC. Translation: CASSVDGGLINGYTF.

This chain links TRBV5-1 with TRBJ1-4, with 10 bases aligning to TRBD1. Unmatched junction bases numbered 4, after V lost 5 bases and J lost 6 bases. CDR1 is SGHRS, CDR2 YFSETQ, per germline. The CDR3 has 14 amino acids. CDR3 coding DNA: TGCGCCAGCAGTCTCGGGACAGGGGATGAAAAACTGTTTTTT. Protein sequence: CASSLGTGDEKLFF.

The chain recombines TRBV10-3 with TRBJ1-3; 8 nucleotides line up with TRBD1. The CDR3 has 15 residues. Germline V gives CDR1 ENHRY, CDR2 SYGVKD. V was pared by 6 bases and J by 4 bases, with 8 bases of the junction left unmatched. This chain's CDR3 is CAISDRGTGGNTIYF. The CDR3 nucleotides are TGTGCCATCAGCGACAGGGGAACAGGAGGAAACACCATATATTTT.

The chain recombines TRBV5-4 with TRBJ1-1; TRBD1 is a possible D gene (6 bases). Germline V gene data show CDR1 as SGHNT and CDR2 as YYREEE (reference sequence). V lost 4 bases to trimming and J lost 3 bases, with 28 bases between them. This CDR3 contains 19 residues. The DNA for the CDR3 is TGTGCCAGCAGCCCCTCGCCCGCCCGGGACAAAAGCAGGGACACTGAAGCTTTCTTT. The encoded protein is CASSPSPARDKSRDTEAFF.

The V call is TRBV13, the J call TRBJ1-1; 8 nucleotides align to TRBD1. V lost 6 bases to trimming and J lost 3 bases; unmatched junction nucleotides: 9. The CDR3 has 15 amino acids. CDR1 and CDR2 from the germline V gene are PRHDT and FYEKMQ (reference sequence). The CDR3 nucleotides are TGTGCCAGCAGAGACAGGGGAGGCTTATACACTGAAGCTTTCTTT. This codes for CASRDRGGLYTEAFF. The complete variable domain, with remaining parts taken from reference TRBV13 and TRBJ1-1, reads AAGVIQSPRHLIKEKRETATLKCYPIPRHDTVYWYQQGPGQDPQFLISFYEKMQSDKGSIPDRFSAQQFSDYHSELNMSSLELGDSALYFCASRDRGGLYTEAFFGQGTRLTVV.

This chain joins TRBV9 and TRBJ2-5; 9 bases map to TRBD2. The germline V gene has CDR1 SGDLS and CDR2 YYNGEE. Trimming cost V 4 bases and J 1 base; bases outside gene matches: 14. This CDR3 contains 18 residues. As DNA, the CDR3 is TGTGCCAGCAGCCGCCAGAGTCAGGCTAGCGGGGTCCAAGAGACCCAGTACTTC. This encodes CASSRQSQASGVQETQYF.

The chain employs TRBV3-1 (or the pseudogene TRBV3-2) and TRBJ2-2; D gene unclear. V was cut by 4 bases and J by 0 bases, with 12 bases left in between. CDR3 length: 16 residues. Per the germline V gene, CDR1 is LGHDT and CDR2 is YNNKEL (reference sequence). The CDR3 loop is CASSPRWSPNTGELFF. CDR3 sequence (DNA): TGTGCCAGCAGCCCCAGGTGGTCGCCGAACACCGGGGAGCTGTTTTTT.

This clone was detected once. This chain joins TRBV7-2 and TRBJ1-5; D is undetermined. Trimming removed 3 bases from V and 4 bases from J, with 7 bases in between. The germline V gene encodes CDR1 SGHTA and CDR2 FQGNSA. This CDR3 comprises 13 residues. DNA of the CDR3: TGTGCCAGCAGCTTTGTGACTAATCAGCCCCAGCATTTT. It encodes CASSFVTNQPQHF. Together with reference TRBV7-2 and TRBJ1-5, the CDR3 gives the full variable domain: GAGVSQSPSNKVTEKGKDVELRCDPISGHTALYWYRQSLGQGLEFLIYFQGNSAPDKSGLPSDRFSAERTGGSVSTLTIQRTQQEDSAVYLCASSFVTNQPQHFGDGTRLSIL.

Here the CDR3 reads CASSSPGAYPETQYF. CDR3 sequence (DNA): TGTGCCAGCAGCTCCCCAGGGGCCTACCCGGAGACCCAGTACTTC. The rearrangement joins TRBV11-3 to TRBJ2-5, with D perhaps matching TRBD1 (6 bases). The CDR3 is made up of 15 amino acids. V was clipped by 4 bases and J by 5 bases, with 17 bases between them. Germline V gives CDR1 SGHNT, CDR2 YENEEA.

J is TRBJ2-4 and V is TRBV9; possible D gene TRBD2, 6 bases. The CDR3 spans 14 residues. Germline assignment: CDR1 SGDLS and CDR2 YYNGEE. V lost 0 bases and J lost 6, with 10 bases in between. The CDR3 spells CASSVGGTPNIQYF. The CDR3 DNA sequence: TGTGCCAGCAGCGTAGGTGGGACTCCAAACATTCAGTACTTC.

This sequence joins TRBV25-1 and TRBJ1-2, with D maybe TRBD1 (5 bases). CDR1 and CDR2 from the germline V gene are MGHDK and SYGVNS. The V gene lost 1 base and the J gene lost 4 bases, with 13 bases spanning the gap. The CDR3 is 15 residues long. The CDR3 loop is CASSEFGREPYGYTF. DNA of the CDR3: TGTGCCAGCAGTGAATTCGGCAGGGAACCCTATGGCTACACCTTC.

The V call is TRBV19, the J call TRBJ2-1; 8 bases agree with TRBD1. There are 16 residues in the CDR3. Losses at the gene ends were 5 bases for V and 8 bases for J; bases not matched to a gene: 14. Germline CDR1 and CDR2: LNHDA and SQIVND (reference sequence). The CDR3 DNA sequence: TGTGCCAGTAGTGAGCAGGGGGCGCCCGCTTATGATGAGCAGTTCTTC. This sequence encodes CASSEQGAPAYDEQFF.

V is TRBV18 and J is TRBJ2-1, with 7 bases that match TRBD2. Per germline, CDR1 KGHSH and CDR2 LQKENI. V lost 6 bases and J lost 5; bases outside the gene matches: 4. The CDR3 loop spans 13 amino acids. The CDR3 region is CASSRGTNNEQFF. The CDR3 nucleotides are TGTGCCAGCTCCCGGGGGACTAACAATGAGCAGTTCTTC.

The table lists this clone with a count of one. The chain couples TRBV15 to TRBJ1-1; D is possibly TRBD1 (6 bases). This CDR3 comprises 15 residues. Germline V gives CDR1 LNHNV, CDR2 YYDKDF (reference sequence). Trimming removed 0 bases at V and 5 bases at J, with 13 bases between. The CDR3 nucleotides are TGTGCCACCAGCAGAGATAACAGGGAAAGTACTGAAGCTTTCTTT. Amino acids: CATSRDNRESTEAFF.

The chain uses TRBV5-6 and TRBJ2-7; D possibly corresponds to TRBD2 (5 bases). Germline V gene lookup returns CDR1 SGHDT and CDR2 YYEEEE. V lost 5 bases and J lost 5, with 23 bases in between. This CDR3 has 16 amino acids. The CDR3 reads CASSSLGVIANHEQYF. DNA for the CDR3: TGTGCCAGCAGTTCCCTTGGGGTAATAGCGAACCACGAGCAGTACTTC.